The 21 T cell receptor beta chains in this list originate from one sample, sequenced in a study of T cell clonality in common variable immunodeficiency. Generated by immunoSEQ multiplex PCR, the TCRdb table keeps only in-frame clones and is missing some. Singletons are absent from the sample, which has about 34,000 clones. The sample was peripheral blood mononuclear cells. These receptors were obtained from a person aged 18 to 70 in good health.

There are many counts of this clone. The read terminates 3 residues ahead of where the CDR3 ends, so the germline J gene completes it. This rearrangement joins TRBV18 to TRBJ1-6; perhaps TRBD1 as D (5 bases). CDR1 KGHSH and CDR2 LQKENI come from the germline V gene. V gave up 1 base and J gave up 0 bases, with 13 bases separating them. The CDR3 loop spans 18 amino acids. This CDR3 reads CASSPRPQGASYNSPLHF. CDR3 DNA (partial): TGTGCCAGCTCACCACGTCCGCAGGGAGCCTCCTATAATTCACCC.

This clone was counted ten times or more. The sequenced fragment ends 3 residues before the CDR3 boundary, so the rest is inferred from the germline J gene. The rearrangement uses TRBV28 and TRBJ1-6; D is possibly TRBD1 (6 bases). Germline CDR1 is MDHEN and CDR2 is SYDVKM. V was cut by 5 bases and J by 6 bases, with 14 bases left in between. This CDR3 region has 15 residues. CDR3 bases read: TGTGCCAGCAGTACCGGACAGAACTTTAATTCACCC. Its translation is CASSTGQNFNSP. The full CDR3 is CASSTGQNFNSPLHF.

This clone was found many times. The CDR3 end falls 3 residues outside the read, so it is completed with the germline J gene. This chain links TRBV20-1 with TRBJ1-5; possible D gene TRBD1, 6 bases. The germline V gene encodes CDR1 DFQATT and CDR2 SNEGSKA (reference sequence). The CDR3 extends over 12 amino acids. With 6 bases removed from V and 1 base from J, the gap between germline ends came to 7 bases. The CDR3 DNA, read in part, is TGCAGTGCGGGGGCAAGCAATCAGCCC. Translation gives CSAGASNQP. The full CDR3 sequence reads CSAGASNQPQHF.

This clone came up many times. With the read ending 3 residues before the CDR3 end, the germline J gene is used to fill in that end. The chain recombines TRBV18 with TRBJ2-1; 8 nucleotides align to TRBD2. The CDR3 covers 16 residues. The V gene end was trimmed by 5 bases and the J gene end by 8 bases; junction bases not matched to a gene: 14. Germline CDR1 and CDR2: KGHSH and LQKENI. The CDR3 DNA, read in part, is TGTGCCAGCTCATCAAGCACTGGCGGGGGGTCCGATGAG. It translates to CASSSSTGGGSDE. The entire CDR3 reads CASSSSTGGGSDEQFF.

This clone has at least ten counts. The read ends 3 residues before the CDR3 terminus; that terminus is restored from the germline J gene. The rearrangement joins TRBV7-9 to TRBJ2-7, with D possibly TRBD2 on 6 matching bases. V lost 6 bases, J lost 4 bases, and 13 bases lay in between. Germline-derived CDR1 and CDR2 are SEHNR and FQNEAQ (reference sequence). The CDR3 covers 13 residues. The chain's CDR3 is CASSSGAFYEQYF. The DNA read from the CDR3 is TGTGCCAGCAGTAGCGGAGCCTTTTACGAG.

This clone has at least ten counts. The CDR3 end falls 3 residues outside the read, so it is completed with the germline J gene. The V call is TRBV20-1, the J call TRBJ1-4, with D unclear. Germline assignment: CDR1 DFQATT and CDR2 SNEGSKA (reference sequence). The CDR3 consists of 14 residues. V dropped 5 bases and J dropped 5 bases, with 15 bases sitting between them. The CDR3 spells CSASGDGSNEKLFF. The DNA read from the CDR3 is TGCAGTGCTTCCGGGGATGGGAGCAATGAAAAA.

This clone was observed many times. Read data end 3 residues before the CDR3 end; the end is taken from the germline J gene. The same CDR3 arises from other DNA sequences in this sample as well. The rearrangement links TRBV10-3 to TRBJ2-1; D might be TRBD1 (6 bases). Between the trimmed V and J ends, which lost 6 bases and 5 bases, there was a span of 11 bases. This CDR3 spans 13 amino acids. The germline V gene encodes CDR1 ENHRY and CDR2 SYGVKD. The DNA read from the CDR3 is TGTGCCATCAGGGCCCAGGGGAACAATGAG. Its protein is CAIRAQGNNE. The whole CDR3 sequence reads CAIRAQGNNEQFF.

This clone was observed a handful of times. The DNA read from the CDR3 is TGTGCCAGCAGTCGGACTAGCCGTAGCACAGATACG. Amino acid sequence: CASSRTSRSTDT. The full CDR3 protein is CASSRTSRSTDTQYF. The chain is built from TRBV2 and TRBJ2-3; TRBD2 matches at 8 bases. The read gets to within 3 residues of the CDR3 end, and the germline J gene fills in the rest. Germline V lookup: CDR1 SNHLY, CDR2 FYNNEI. CDR3 size: 15 residues. The trim removed 5 bases at V and 0 bases at J, leaving 4 bases unmatched.

This clone was seen repeatedly, ten times or more. From the germline J gene comes the end of the CDR3, since the read stops 3 residues before it. The chain is built from TRBV20-1 and TRBJ1-1; unclear D gene. CDR1 is DFQATT and CDR2 is SNEGSKA in the germline V gene (reference sequence). The CDR3 contains 12 residues. This CDR3 is CSARGQLTGAFF. CDR3 bases read: TGCAGTGCTAGAGGTCAGTTGACTGGG.

Many counts were recorded for this clone. The read falls 3 residues short of the CDR3 end, and the missing part is taken from the germline J gene. V usage is TRBV5-5 and J usage is TRBJ1-5; 7 bases are shared with TRBD1. The length of the CDR3 is 14 residues. Germline V gene data show CDR1 as SGHKS and CDR2 as YYEKEE (reference sequence). Trimming cost V 0 bases and J 7 bases; bases outside gene matches: 4. The CDR3 reads CASSLVQGVQPQHF. CDR3 DNA (partial): TGTGCCAGCAGCTTGGTTCAGGGGGTGCAGCCC.

The sample holds many counts of this clone. Read coverage stops 3 residues before the CDR3 terminus; the germline J gene supplies the remainder. This chain links TRBV12-3 or TRBV12-4 with TRBJ2-2, with 9 bases matching TRBD2. The length of the CDR3 is 16 residues. J was trimmed by 3 bases and V by 7 bases; bases with no gene match: 9. The sequenced part of the CDR3 DNA is TGTGCCAGCATCGGAAAGACTAGCGGACACACCGGGGAG. Its protein is CASIGKTSGHTGE. The whole CDR3 sequence is CASIGKTSGHTGELFF.

This clone was counted at least ten times. The read falls 3 residues short of the CDR3 end, and the missing part is taken from the germline J gene. This chain joins TRBV7-6 and TRBJ2-7; TRBD1 aligns across 9 bases. Germline loops: CDR1 SGHVS, CDR2 FNYEAQ. Trimming took 3 bases from V and 3 from J; bases not matched to a gene: 6. The CDR3 runs to 15 residues. The CDR3 is CASSFRTGANYEQYF. CDR3 bases read: TGTGCCAGCAGCTTTCGGACAGGGGCCAACTACGAG.

This clone was detected many times. The DNA ends 3 residues before the CDR3 does, and the rest of the CDR3 is filled in from the germline J gene. V and J are TRBV15 and TRBJ2-7; 10 nucleotides line up with TRBD2. Germline V gives CDR1 LNHNV, CDR2 YYDKDF (reference sequence). The CDR3 totals 14 residues. V shed 8 bases, J shed 0 bases, and the junction held 4 bases outside the gene matches. The CDR3 bases that were read are TGTGCCACCCGTGCTAGCGGGAGCTCCTACGAG. Protein sequence: CATRASGSSYE. The complete CDR3 protein is CATRASGSSYEQYF.

This clone has at least ten counts. Sequencing ends 3 residues short of the CDR3 end; the germline J gene provides the rest. The chain links TRBV19 to TRBJ2-1; 7 bases fit TRBD2. Trimming cost V 8 bases and J 1 base; bases outside gene matches: 5. The CDR3 extends over 14 amino acids. Germline-derived CDR1 and CDR2 are LNHDA and SQIVND (reference sequence). CDR3 loop: CASGGVGSYNEQFF. The sequenced part of the CDR3 DNA is TGTGCCAGTGGGGGGGTTGGGTCCTACAATGAG.

This clone was counted ten times or more. The sequenced part of the CDR3 DNA is TGTGCCAGCAGCCAGGACAGGGGATACGAATCACCC. Translation gives CASSQDRGYESP. The CDR3 in its entirety is CASSQDRGYESPLHF. The gene calls are TRBV4-2 and TRBJ1-6; 9 bases agree with TRBD1. The read gets to within 3 residues of the CDR3 end, and the germline J gene fills in the rest. The CDR3 is made up of 15 amino acids. Germline V CDR1 and CDR2: LGHNA, YNFKEQ. J was trimmed by 10 bases and V by 3 bases; bases with no gene match: 7.

This clone was seen many times. The sequence runs out 3 residues before the end of the CDR3; the remainder is reconstructed from the germline J gene. The V and J genes are TRBV9 and TRBJ2-3; D may be TRBD2 (7 bases). Trimming stripped 0 bases from V and 0 bases from J, with 17 bases between. Per the germline V gene, CDR1 is SGDLS and CDR2 is YYNGEE. This CDR3 has 18 residues. The sequenced part of the CDR3 DNA is TGTGCCAGCAGCGTAGGGGGGGGCGGGAGATCTAGCACAGATACG. It translates to CASSVGGGGRSSTDT. In full, the CDR3 reads CASSVGGGGRSSTDTQYF.

This clone was counted ten times or more. The read halts 3 residues ahead of the CDR3 end, with the missing end drawn from the germline J gene. The chain employs TRBV5-1 and TRBJ2-7, with 10 bases fitting TRBD2. The junction had 11 bases not matched to a gene; V was cut back by 5 bases and J by 3 bases. The CDR3 is 16 amino acids. CDR1 is SGHRS, CDR2 YFSETQ, per germline. CDR3 bases read: TGCGCCAGCAGTATATTATCTAGCGGGAGAGGCTACGAG. Translating gives CASSILSSGRGYE. The full CDR3 protein is CASSILSSGRGYEQYF.

This clone was detected ten times or more. The CDR3 spells CASRPGGIENTIYF. CDR3 bases read: TGTGCCAGCAGGCCAGGGGGTATCGAAAACACC. This rearrangement joins TRBV7-8 to TRBJ1-3, with TRBD1 matching over 7 bases. The sequenced fragment ends 3 residues before the CDR3 boundary, so the rest is inferred from the germline J gene. From germline, CDR1 is SGHVS and CDR2 FQNEAQ. The CDR3 totals 14 residues. After removal of 6 bases from V and 6 bases from J, the junction contained 8 bases not matched to a gene.

Turning to this clone: The read is 3 residues too short to cover the CDR3 end, so that end is filled in from the germline J gene. This sequence joins TRBV7-9 and TRBJ1-5, with 9 bases that match TRBD1. The CDR3 is 14 amino acids. Per the germline V gene, CDR1 is SEHNR and CDR2 is FQNEAQ (reference sequence). V lost 7 bases and J lost 3; bases outside the gene matches: 4. CDR3 residues: CASTTGGTNQPQHF. Incomplete CDR3 DNA: TGTGCCAGCACCACAGGGGGCACCAATCAGCCC.

This clone has a count of ten or more. The read is 3 residues too short to cover the CDR3 end, so that end is filled in from the germline J gene. This chain uses TRBV2 with TRBJ2-7; 7 nucleotides agree with TRBD1. Germline-derived CDR1 and CDR2 are SNHLY and FYNNEI. The CDR3 totals 15 residues. V lost 6 bases to trimming and J lost 3 bases; unmatched junction nucleotides: 11. The CDR3 DNA, read in part, is TGTGCCAGCAGAGACTTCGGACAGGAATACTACGAG. The encoded protein is CASRDFGQEYYE. The whole CDR3 is CASRDFGQEYYEQYF.

This clone was seen ten or more times. The read ends 3 residues before the CDR3 terminus; that terminus is restored from the germline J gene. The V gene is TRBV20-1, the J gene TRBJ1-5; D might be TRBD1 (6 bases). Germline-derived CDR1 and CDR2 are DFQATT and SNEGSKA (reference sequence). The CDR3 has 12 amino acids. V shed 6 bases and J shed 6 bases, with 12 bases lying between them. The part of the CDR3 DNA that was read is TGCAGTGCCCGACAGGCCGCTCAGCCC. Amino acid sequence: CSARQAAQP. The full CDR3 protein is CSARQAAQPQHF.